This entry lists 25 T cell receptor beta chains sequenced from one sample in a study of CD8 T cells in ankylosing spondylitis. TCRdb fed the 5' RACE reads into MiXCR, producing one record per CDR3 protein. The repertoire holds more than 250,000 distinct CDR3 sequences, with 11% as singletons. Sequenced material: blood, either unsorted or a sorted T cell fraction (not recorded which). The origin of the receptors is a female donor with ankylosing spondylitis or in good health (not recorded which).

The V gene is TRBV5-1, the J gene TRBJ2-7; 8 positions match TRBD1. Per germline, CDR1 SGHRS and CDR2 YFSETQ. V was clipped by 4 bases and J by 7 bases; unmatched bases: 10. The CDR3 length is 14 residues. For the CDR3, the DNA is TGCGCCAGCAGCCGTGTCCAGGGGGCTTGGGAGCAGTACTTC. Protein sequence: CASSRVQGAWEQYF. Full variable domain (outside the CDR3, taken from reference TRBV5-1 and TRBJ2-7): KAGVTQTPRYLIKTRGQQVTLSCSPISGHRSVSWYQQTPGQGLQFLFEYFSETQRNKGNFPGRFSGRQFSNSRSEMNVSTLELGDSALYLCASSRVQGAWEQYFGPGTRLTVT.

This clonotype was observed a few times. This chain joins TRBV6-5 and TRBJ1-2; D is ambiguous. With 4 bases removed from V and 2 bases from J, the gap between germline ends came to 11 bases. CDR1 is MNHEY and CDR2 is SVGAGI in the germline V gene. The CDR3 extends over 14 amino acids. CDR3 loop: CASSSDPRNYGYTF. The CDR3 DNA follows: TGTGCCAGCAGTTCAGATCCCAGGAACTATGGCTACACCTTC.

In its sample, this clonotype was seen many times. The V call is TRBV20-1, the J call TRBJ2-2, with TRBD2 identical over 9 bases. CDR1 is DFQATT, CDR2 SNEGSKA, per germline (reference sequence). After removal of 3 bases from V and 5 bases from J, the junction contained 7 bases not matched to a gene. The CDR3 has 15 amino acids. As DNA, the CDR3 is TGCAGTGCTAGGGGCGCGGGAGGGCTTACCGGGGAGCTGTTTTTT. This encodes CSARGAGGLTGELFF.

A few counts support this clonotype. The chain combines TRBV5-1 with TRBJ2-2; TRBD1 matches 9 bases. The J segment lost 5 bases and the V segment lost 4 bases, leaving 18 bases of the junction unmatched. In germline, CDR1 is SGHRS, CDR2 YFSETQ. The CDR3 sequence is 19 residues long. The CDR3 DNA reads as TGCGCCAGCAGCCCCAAAGACGGGGGACAGGGTGCGTGGACCGGGGAGCTGTTTTTT. Translation gives CASSPKDGGQGAWTGELFF. The variable domain in full, completed from reference TRBV5-1 and TRBJ2-2, reads KAGVTQTPRYLIKTRGQQVTLSCSPISGHRSVSWYQQTPGQGLQFLFEYFSETQRNKGNFPGRFSGRQFSNSRSEMNVSTLELGDSALYLCASSPKDGGQGAWTGELFFGEGSRLTVL.

This clonotype was seen many times. The chain joins TRBV20-1 to TRBJ2-7; 7 bases map to TRBD2. The ends lost 2 bases at V and 4 bases at J; junction bases unmatched: 8. The CDR3 spans 14 residues. Germline CDR1 and CDR2: DFQATT and SNEGSKA (reference sequence). CDR3 region: CSARLLAEVYEQYF. In DNA form, the CDR3 reads TGCAGTGCTAGACTTCTAGCGGAGGTTTACGAGCAGTACTTC.

This clonotype showed up many times. J is TRBJ2-1 and V is TRBV5-6; D is unresolved. Per germline, CDR1 SGHDT and CDR2 YYEEEE. This CDR3 region has 15 residues. Trimming pared 5 bases from V and 7 bases from J, leaving 19 bases between. This CDR3 is CASRASGEWGNEQFF. The CDR3 DNA sequence: TGTGCCAGCAGAGCTTCCGGAGAATGGGGAAATGAGCAGTTCTTC. Complete variable domain (other parts from reference TRBV5-6 and TRBJ2-1): DAGVTQSPTHLIKTRGQQVTLRCSPKSGHDTVSWYQQALGQGPQFIFQYYEEEERQRGNFPDRFSGHQFPNYSSELNVNALLLGDSALYLCASRASGEWGNEQFFGPGTRLTVL.

This clonotype was seen ten or more times. The rearrangement joins TRBV20-1 to TRBJ2-3; 13 nucleotides line up with TRBD2. J gave up 3 bases and V 2 bases, and 5 bases lay outside the gene matches. Germline CDR1 reads DFQATT; CDR2 reads SNEGSKA (reference sequence). This CDR3 has 16 residues. The chain's CDR3 is CSARRTSGSMTDTQYF. CDR3 in DNA: TGCAGTGCTAGACGGACTAGCGGGAGCATGACAGATACGCAGTATTTT.

This clonotype was seen at least ten times. The gene calls are TRBV7-2 and TRBJ2-2, with a weak D call TRBD1 (6 bases). The CDR3 has 15 residues. Germline lookup yields CDR1 SGHTA and CDR2 FQGNSA. The V end was cut by 3 bases, the J end by 3 bases, with 11 bases between. The CDR3 here is CASSLDSSYTGELFF. CDR3 sequence (DNA): TGTGCCAGCAGCTTGGACAGCTCTTACACCGGGGAGCTGTTTTTT.

This clonotype showed up many times. The V and J genes are TRBV7-8 and TRBJ2-7; 11 bases are a match to TRBD2. The length of the CDR3 is 16 residues. The junction had 9 bases not matched to a gene; V was cut back by 5 bases and J by 3 bases. Germline CDR1 is SGHVS and CDR2 is FQNEAQ. The CDR3 DNA reads TGTGCCAGCAGCCCTAGAGTCGGGACTAGCGGCTACGAGCAGTACTTC. This sequence encodes CASSPRVGTSGYEQYF.

Worth noting for this clonotype: Just one base apart from a much larger clone, this may be a read error. V is TRBV10-3 and J is TRBJ2-2; 10 bases match TRBD2. The CDR3 covers 16 residues. CDR1 and CDR2 from the germline V gene are ENHRY and SYGVKD. Trimming at V came to 8 bases and at J to 9 bases, leaving 15 bases not matched to a gene. The CDR3 nucleotides are TGTGCCATCTGGGGGGCGACTAGCGGGCAAACCAGGGAGCTGTTTTTT. Translated: CAIWGATSGQTRELFF.

The chain is built from TRBV20-1 and TRBJ2-7; the D gene is possibly TRBD2 (5 bases). Germline-derived CDR1 and CDR2 are DFQATT and SNEGSKA (reference sequence). This CDR3 region has 15 residues. Trimming stripped 3 bases from V and 0 bases from J, with 15 bases between. The CDR3 DNA reads as TGCAGTGCTAGGACTGGCGGGTCCAGCTCCTACGAGCAGTACTTC. Translating it yields CSARTGGSSSYEQYF.

This clonotype was counted only a few times. This CDR3 is CATWAGGAEQFF. CDR3 DNA: TGTGCCACTTGGGCCGGTGGTGCTGAGCAGTTCTTC. The genes are TRBV15 and TRBJ2-1; unclear D gene. V was pared by 9 bases and J by 9 bases, with 15 bases between. The CDR3 is made up of 12 amino acids. Per germline, CDR1 LNHNV and CDR2 YYDKDF (reference sequence). The variable domain in full, with the rest retrieved from reference TRBV15 and TRBJ2-1, is DAMVIQNPRYQVTQFGKPVTLSCSQTLNHNVMYWYQQKSSQAPKLLFHYYDKDFNNEADTPDNFQSRRPNTSFCFLDIRSPGLGDTAMYLCATWAGGAEQFFGPGTRLTVL.

In its sample, this clonotype was seen many times. The CDR3: CSARPDTLTEAFF. The CDR3 coding sequence is TGCAGTGCCCGTCCTGACACGCTTACTGAAGCTTTCTTT. The chain has TRBV20-1 and TRBJ1-1, with D hard to call. This CDR3 region has 13 residues. V gave up 6 bases and J gave up 5 bases, with 16 bases separating them. CDR1 is DFQATT, CDR2 SNEGSKA, per germline (reference sequence).

This clonotype was seen more than once but under ten times. The chain couples TRBV7-9 to TRBJ1-5, with D possibly matching TRBD1 (5 bases). CDR3 length equals 12 residues. The V gene's germline CDR1 is SEHNR and CDR2 FQNEAQ (reference sequence). Trimming took 5 bases from V and 6 from J, leaving 8 bases between them. The CDR3 DNA follows: TGTGCCAGCAGCCCAGGGCTTCAGCCCCAGCATTTT. It translates to CASSPGLQPQHF.

This clonotype was counted at least ten times. The rearrangement joins TRBV2 to TRBJ2-5, with D unresolved. CDR1 and CDR2 from the germline V gene are SNHLY and FYNNEI. The CDR3 covers 11 residues. Trimming took 2 bases from V and 4 from J, leaving 2 bases between them. The CDR3 protein is CASSESETQYF. The CDR3 DNA reads as TGTGCCAGCAGTGAATCAGAGACCCAGTACTTC.

Note on this clonotype: One end of the junction is discordant with germline, which a read error may explain. In DNA form, the CDR3 reads TGTGCCGGCAGAACATCCGGGACAGGGTCGAATGAGCTGTTCTTC. Translating it yields CAGRTSGTGSNELFF. The chain links TRBV27 to TRBJ2-1, with 9 nucleotides matching TRBD1. The CDR3 loop spans 15 amino acids. Germline V gene lookup returns CDR1 MNHEY and CDR2 SMNVEV (reference sequence).

About this clonotype itself: The junction and the germline gene differ at one end; a read error may be behind it. The chain employs TRBV7-7 and TRBJ2-7; D call uncertain. Germline V gives CDR1 SSHAT, CDR2 FNYEAQ (reference sequence). This CDR3 is built from 14 residues. For the CDR3, the DNA is TGTGCAAGCAGCCCAGGTGGGATCTCCTACGAGCAGTACTTC. It translates to CASSPGGISYEQYF.

This clonotype was counted ten times or more. The chain recombines TRBV5-1 with TRBJ1-1; 10 nucleotides align to TRBD1. The CDR3 runs to 15 residues. V was pared by 0 bases and J by 5 bases, with 4 bases of the junction left unmatched. Per germline, CDR1 SGHRS and CDR2 YFSETQ. CDR3 sequence reads: CASSLGGQGRTEAFF. The CDR3 DNA sequence: TGCGCCAGCAGCTTGGGGGGACAGGGGAGGACTGAAGCTTTCTTT.

This clonotype was observed a few times. This rearrangement joins TRBV27 to TRBJ1-1; D remains ambiguous. Germline loops: CDR1 MNHEY, CDR2 SMNVEV (reference sequence). The CDR3 loop spans 15 amino acids. Trimming cost V 4 bases and J 1 base, with 13 bases left between them. The CDR3 nucleotides read TGTGCCAGCAGTTCATCCGCTGGGCCGAACACTGAAGCTTTCTTT. It codes for CASSSSAGPNTEAFF.

This clonotype appeared many times. In nucleotides, the CDR3 is TGTGCCAGCAGTTTCGGACTAGCGGGAGCTCTAATCACCGGGGAGCTGTTTTTT. Encoded protein: CASSFGLAGALITGELFF. The chain carries TRBV28 and TRBJ2-2; 13 positions agree with TRBD2. This CDR3 region has 18 residues. Germline CDR1 is MDHEN and CDR2 is SYDVKM. With V trimmed by 3 bases and J by 4 bases, 8 bases remained unmatched.

This clonotype was recorded at least ten times. This rearrangement joins TRBV7-9 to TRBJ1-1; TRBD1 matches at 8 bases. Trimming took 5 bases from V and 1 from J; bases not matched to a gene: 3. The CDR3 contains 14 residues. Germline V gene data show CDR1 as SEHNR and CDR2 as FQNEAQ (reference sequence). In DNA, the CDR3 is TGTGCCAGCAGCGCACAGGGGGGGAACACTGAAGCTTTCTTT. Translating it yields CASSAQGGNTEAFF.

The V gene is TRBV6-2 or TRBV6-3, the J gene TRBJ2-1; TRBD2 agrees at 15 bases. V shed 4 bases and J 10 bases; nucleotides not matched to a gene: 5. Germline assignment: CDR1 MNHEY and CDR2 SVGEGT. The CDR3 contains 15 residues. The CDR3 DNA sequence: TGTGCCAGCAGTTCCCGGACTAGCGGGAGGGGAGAGCAGTTCTTC. It is translated as CASSSRTSGRGEQFF.

Ten or more counts support this clonotype. The V call is TRBV28, the J call TRBJ2-6, with 9 bases that match TRBD1. Unmatched junction bases numbered 8, after V lost 4 bases and J lost 4 bases. Germline CDR1 MDHEN, CDR2 SYDVKM. This CDR3 is 17 amino acids long. The DNA of the CDR3 is TGTGCCAGCAGTTCGGGACAGGGAGAAGCAGGGGCCAACGTCCTGACTTTC. It yields the protein CASSSGQGEAGANVLTF.

This clonotype was detected ten times or more. The chain has TRBV20-1 and TRBJ2-7, with 9 bases fitting TRBD2. Germline loops: CDR1 DFQATT, CDR2 SNEGSKA (reference sequence). Trimming at V came to 8 bases and at J to 4 bases, leaving 6 bases not matched to a gene. The length of the CDR3 is 12 residues. CDR3: CSISGRVYEQYF. CDR3 nucleotide sequence: TGCAGTATTAGCGGGAGAGTTTACGAGCAGTACTTC.

This clonotype showed up just a few times. J is TRBJ2-3 and V is TRBV5-1; D is tentatively TRBD1 or TRBD2 (5 bases each). Trimming left V 3 bases short and J 6 bases short, with 8 bases between. Germline V gene data show CDR1 as SGHRS and CDR2 as YFSETQ. The CDR3 is made up of 12 amino acids. CDR3 nucleotide sequence: TGCGCCAGCAGCTGGGACCGGGATACGCAGTATTTT. This sequence encodes CASSWDRDTQYF.